A selection of T cell receptor beta chains follows, all from one sample in a study of CD8+CD57+ T cells in acquired aplastic anemia. From the reads, TCRdb called clonotypes with MiXCR, one entry per CDR3 protein. Counted here are 130,000 or so distinct CDR3 sequences, 30% to 45% occurring once; the ten biggest clones make up about 3%. The sequencing input was sorted CD4+, CD8+, or CD8+CD57+ T cells (not recorded which) from PBMCs. These receptors were collected from a human donor with aplastic anemia. CDR3s include the opening cysteine and the closing phenylalanine or tryptophan. A D gene is named only where the DNA matches it firmly. A clone size is listed for some rows: how often the clone was seen (once, few, many), or a class if it is expanded.

clone_size: -
j_call: TRBJ2-5
d_call: TRBD2
v_call: TRBV20-1
cdr3_nt: TGCAGTGCCGCAGGGACTAGCGTGTCCCAAGAGACCCAGTACTTC
cdr3_aa: CSAAGTSVSQETQYF

clone_size: many
j_call: TRBJ1-4
d_call: -
v_call: TRBV2
cdr3_nt: TGTGCCAGCAGCCCACAGGGATCTAATGAAAAACTGTTTTTT
cdr3_aa: CASSPQGSNEKLFF

clone_size: many
j_call: TRBJ1-1
d_call: -
v_call: TRBV29-1
cdr3_nt: TGCAGCGTTGGACGGCTAGAAGCTTTCTTT
cdr3_aa: CSVGRLEAFF

clone_size: many
j_call: TRBJ1-1
d_call: -
v_call: TRBV7-6
cdr3_nt: TGTGCCAGCAGCCCTTTGGGGCCGGGGGCGAAAACTGAAGCTTTCTTT
cdr3_aa: CASSPLGPGAKTEAFF

clone_size: many
j_call: TRBJ1-1
d_call: -
v_call: TRBV24-1
cdr3_nt: TGTGCCACCAGTGAGATGCCGCCGAACACTGAAGCTTTCTTT
cdr3_aa: CATSEMPPNTEAFF

clone_size: many
j_call: TRBJ2-1
d_call: TRBD2
v_call: TRBV20-1
cdr3_nt: TGCAGTGCTCCACTAGCGGGGTACTACAATGAGCAGTTCTTC
cdr3_aa: CSAPLAGYYNEQFF

clone_size: few
j_call: TRBJ1-5
d_call: -
v_call: TRBV20-1
cdr3_nt: TGCAGTGCTAGAGATCAGCGTCAGCCCCAGCATTTT
cdr3_aa: CSARDQRQPQHF

clone_size: -
j_call: TRBJ2-5
d_call: TRBD2
v_call: TRBV29-1
cdr3_nt: TGCAGCGTTGAAGATCTACTAGCGGGGGAAGAGACCCAGTACTTC
cdr3_aa: CSVEDLLAGEETQYF

clone_size: many
j_call: TRBJ1-2
d_call: -
v_call: TRBV19
cdr3_nt: TGTGCCAGTAGTCCGACGACAGCAGCTAACTATGGCTACACCTTC
cdr3_aa: CASSPTTAANYGYTF

clone_size: many
j_call: TRBJ1-1
d_call: -
v_call: TRBV12-3/TRBV12-4
cdr3_nt: TGTGCCAGCAGACCCTCCCAGAGTTACACTGAAGCTTTCTTT
cdr3_aa: CASRPSQSYTEAFF

clone_size: -
j_call: TRBJ1-3
d_call: TRBD1
v_call: TRBV10-3
cdr3_nt: TGTGCCATCAGTGAGTCGGGACAGGGGGCTGGAAACACCATATATTTT
cdr3_aa: CAISESGQGAGNTIYF

clone_size: -
j_call: TRBJ1-2
d_call: TRBD1
v_call: TRBV2
cdr3_nt: TGTGCCAGCAGTGAGACAGGGTGGAACTATGGCTACACCTTC
cdr3_aa: CASSETGWNYGYTF

clone_size: many
j_call: TRBJ2-1
d_call: -
v_call: TRBV9
cdr3_nt: TGTGCCAGCAGCGTACTTACAGGGCTAGCGGTTTCACGGGGTGAGCAGTTCTTC
cdr3_aa: CASSVLTGLAVSRGEQFF

clone_size: -
j_call: TRBJ1-2
d_call: TRBD1
v_call: TRBV7-9
cdr3_nt: TGTGCCAGCAGCGTTCAGGGGGCGTGGCGCTACACCTTC
cdr3_aa: CASSVQGAWRYTF

clone_size: many
j_call: TRBJ2-5
d_call: TRBD2
v_call: TRBV20-1
cdr3_nt: TGCAGTGCTCCGACTAGCGGGGGGGGGAATAGGAAGACCCAGTACTTC
cdr3_aa: CSAPTSGGGNRKTQYF

clone_size: -
j_call: TRBJ2-1
d_call: -
v_call: TRBV10-3
cdr3_nt: TGTGCCAGCACTACCCAAGGACAAAGCAATGAGCAGTTCTTC
cdr3_aa: CASTTQGQSNEQFF

clone_size: -
j_call: TRBJ2-1
d_call: TRBD2
v_call: TRBV10-3
cdr3_nt: TGTGCCATCAGTGAGTCGAGCGGGGGGGCATACAATGAGCAGTTCTTC
cdr3_aa: CAISESSGGAYNEQFF

clone_size: -
j_call: TRBJ1-2
d_call: TRBD1
v_call: TRBV18
cdr3_nt: TGTGCCAGCTCACCGATTACAGGGGGGATTAACTATGGCTACACCTTC
cdr3_aa: CASSPITGGINYGYTF

clone_size: many
j_call: TRBJ2-1
d_call: TRBD2
v_call: TRBV4-3
cdr3_nt: TGCGCCAGCAGCCAAGATCGGGGGACTAGGAAGTTCTTC
cdr3_aa: CASSQDRGTRKFF

clone_size: many
j_call: TRBJ1-5
d_call: TRBD1
v_call: TRBV20-1
cdr3_nt: TGCAGTGCTCTGGGTCAGGGGGATCAGCCCCAGCATTTT
cdr3_aa: CSALGQGDQPQHF

clone_size: few
j_call: TRBJ1-1
d_call: -
v_call: TRBV20-1
cdr3_nt: TGCAGTGCCCCGCCAGGCCTGGCGGACACTGAAGCTTTCTTT
cdr3_aa: CSAPPGLADTEAFF

clone_size: many
j_call: TRBJ2-7
d_call: -
v_call: TRBV15
cdr3_nt: TGTGCCACCAGCAGAGATGGAACAGGCTTCTACGAGCAGTACTTC
cdr3_aa: CATSRDGTGFYEQYF

clone_size: many
j_call: TRBJ1-2
d_call: -
v_call: TRBV19
cdr3_nt: TGTGCCAGTAGTAGATCGGCCAAGGACAGCCCAAACTATGGCTACACCTTC
cdr3_aa: CASSRSAKDSPNYGYTF

clone_size: many
j_call: TRBJ2-2
d_call: TRBD2
v_call: TRBV7-7
cdr3_nt: TGTGCCAGCAGCGAATACTCCGGGACTAGCGGCACCGGGGAGCTGTTTTTT
cdr3_aa: CASSEYSGTSGTGELFF

clone_size: -
j_call: TRBJ2-1
d_call: -
v_call: TRBV2
cdr3_nt: TGTGCCAGCAGCATCGGCCTATACAATGAGCAGTTCTTC
cdr3_aa: CASSIGLYNEQFF

clone_size: -
j_call: TRBJ1-6
d_call: -
v_call: TRBV5-6
cdr3_nt: TGTGCCAGCAGCCGTAACAGGGACGTACCCCTCCACTTT
cdr3_aa: CASSRNRDVPLHF

clone_size: many
j_call: TRBJ1-1
d_call: TRBD1
v_call: TRBV12-3/TRBV12-4
cdr3_nt: TGTGCCAGCAGTTCGACAGGGGGTGCAGCTTTCTTT
cdr3_aa: CASSSTGGAAFF

clone_size: many
j_call: TRBJ1-1
d_call: -
v_call: TRBV14
cdr3_nt: TGTGCCAGCAGCCAAGTCGCTCCAACAGGGAACACTGAAGCTTTCTTT
cdr3_aa: CASSQVAPTGNTEAFF

clone_size: -
j_call: TRBJ1-2
d_call: -
v_call: TRBV10-3
cdr3_nt: TGTGTCATCAGTGAAACAGGGCAGGGTGACTACACCTTC
cdr3_aa: CVISETGQGDYTF

clone_size: many
j_call: TRBJ1-1
d_call: -
v_call: TRBV6-2/TRBV6-3
cdr3_nt: TGTGCCAGCAAGGACGGTAACACTGAAGCTTTCTTT
cdr3_aa: CASKDGNTEAFF

clone_size: -
j_call: TRBJ1-1
d_call: TRBD1
v_call: TRBV7-3
cdr3_nt: TGTGCCAGCAGCTCCGGGACAGGGGGTGCAGCTTTCTTT
cdr3_aa: CASSSGTGGAAFF

clone_size: many
j_call: TRBJ2-1
d_call: TRBD1
v_call: TRBV20-1
cdr3_nt: TGCAGTGCCGCCCCGGGACAGATGGGCAATGAGCAGTTCTTC
cdr3_aa: CSAAPGQMGNEQFF

clone_size: few
j_call: TRBJ2-6
d_call: -
v_call: TRBV6-5
cdr3_nt: TGTGCCAGCAGTTACGTAGCGACCGGGGCCAACGTCCTGACTTTC
cdr3_aa: CASSYVATGANVLTF